This T cell receptor beta chain was captured by sequencing in a study of patients and donors after allogeneic stem cell transplantation. This clonotype was found a few times. The CDR3 covers 17 residues. V was trimmed by 1 base and J by 3 bases, leaving 16 bases between them. Germline V CDR1 and CDR2: SGHRS, YFSETQ. TCRdb reprocessed the RT-PCR reads with MiXCR, giving one entry per CDR3 protein. The profile shows about 960,000 distinct CDR3 sequences, 15% to 20% of them singletons. This TCR was sampled from a human donor who was either an allogeneic HSCT recipient or a stem cell or donor lymphocyte infusion donor (not recorded which). It is not recorded whose cells these are; they may come from a transplant donor. This chain uses TRBV5-1 with TRBJ2-2; D gene unclear. The sequenced sample consisted of blood, either unsorted or a sorted T cell fraction (not recorded which). CDR3 region: CASSLQAGQRDTGELFF. As DNA, the CDR3 is TGCGCCAGCAGCTTGCAGGCAGGCCAACGAGACACCGGGGAGCTGTTTTTT. The whole variable domain, filled in from reference TRBV5-1 and TRBJ2-2, reads KAGVTQTPRYLIKTRGQQVTLSCSPISGHRSVSWYQQTPGQGLQFLFEYFSETQRNKGNFPGRFSGRQFSNSRSEMNVSTLELGDSALYLCASSLQAGQRDTGELFFGEGSRLTVL.